This passage covers 23 T cell receptor beta chains from one sample sequenced in a study of PD-L1 blockade in urothelial cancer. Clones were sequenced by immunoSEQ multiplex PCR, and TCRdb holds only the in-frame ones, with some missing. The sample has roughly 110,000 clones, roughly 90% seen once. Specified time point: peripheral blood 6 weeks after treatment start. Sequenced here: PBMCs, sampled around atezolizumab (anti-PD-L1) treatment. These TCRs come from a man aged 55-75 years with urothelial cancer.

The V and J genes are TRBV5-1 and TRBJ1-1, with D tentatively TRBD1 (6 bases). This CDR3 comprises 12 residues. Looked up from germline, CDR1 is SGHRS and CDR2 is YFSETQ. Trimming removed 0 bases from V and 6 bases from J, with 6 bases in between. CDR3 in DNA: TGCGCCAGCAGCTTGGGGGGGCCTGAAGCTTTCTTT. This translates into CASSLGGPEAFF.

For this clone: One end of the junction is discordant with germline, which a read error may explain. This sequence joins TRBV27 and TRBJ2-1, with D perhaps TRBD1 (5 bases). Germline values: CDR1 MNHEY, CDR2 SMNVEV (reference sequence). This CDR3 has 18 residues. The DNA of the CDR3 is TGTGCCAGCAGCTTATCACCCTCGCTCAGGGTTACCTACAATGAGCAGTTCTTC. Translation gives CASSLSPSLRVTYNEQFF.

The chain couples TRBV27 to TRBJ2-2, with 8 positions matching TRBD2. V shed 5 bases, J shed 4 bases, and the junction held 12 bases outside the gene matches. The germline V gene has CDR1 MNHEY and CDR2 SMNVEV (reference sequence). This CDR3 region has 17 residues. CDR3 nucleotides: TGTGCCAGCAGTCCCCGGGGGGGGGCGGGCTCCACCGGGGAGCTGTTTTTT. Its translation is CASSPRGGAGSTGELFF.

The chain uses TRBV12-2 and TRBJ2-4; the table's D call, TRBD2, was not checked against the DNA. TRBV12-2 is a documented pseudogene. This CDR3 is 17 amino acids long. The CDR3 nucleotides are TGTGCAAGTCGCTTATCAGCGGGGGGGGTAGCCAAAAACATTCAGTACTTC. This codes for CASRLSAGGVAKNIQYF.

This clone was found a few times. The rearrangement uses TRBV6-1 and TRBJ2-3; TRBD1 matches 7 bases. The CDR3 contains 15 residues. The trim removed 1 base at V and 8 bases at J, leaving 9 bases unmatched. Per germline, CDR1 MNHNS and CDR2 SASEGT. In DNA, the CDR3 is TGTGCCAGCAGTGAAGGGGGACAGACCATCCGTACGCAGTATTTT. This encodes CASSEGGQTIRTQYF.

This clone was observed a handful of times. This sequence joins TRBV28 and TRBJ2-2; 7 bases align to TRBD1. Germline loops: CDR1 MDHEN, CDR2 SYDVKM. The CDR3 runs 13 residues. Losses at the gene ends were 6 bases for V and 8 bases for J; bases not matched to a gene: 6. The CDR3 bases are TGTGCCAGCAGGACAGGGTTGTGGGGGGAGCTGTTTTTT. Translation gives CASRTGLWGELFF.

This chain links TRBV28 with TRBJ1-3, with a possible D match to TRBD1 (6 bases). V lost 8 bases to trimming and J lost 0 bases, with 11 bases between them. Germline V gene data show CDR1 as MDHEN and CDR2 as SYDVKM. CDR3 length: 14 amino acids. The CDR3 DNA sequence: TGTGCCAGCTCTACAGGGAGCTCTGGAAACACCATATATTTT. Protein product: CASSTGSSGNTIYF.

The genes are TRBV7-9 and TRBJ1-1; D possibly corresponds to TRBD1 (5 bases). Trimming left V 5 bases short and J 0 bases short, with 16 bases between. This CDR3 is built from 16 residues. The germline CDR1 and CDR2 sequences are SEHNR and FQNEAQ (reference sequence). The CDR3 reads CASSPMTASMNTEAFF. CDR3 bases: TGTGCCAGCAGCCCGATGACAGCCTCTATGAACACTGAAGCTTTCTTT. The whole variable domain, filled in from reference TRBV7-9 and TRBJ1-1, reads DTGVSQNPRHKITKRGQNVTFRCDPISEHNRLYWYRQTLGQGPEFLTYFQNEAQLEKSRLLSDRFSAERPKGSFSTLEIQRTEQGDSAMYLCASSPMTASMNTEAFFGQGTRLTVV.

The gene calls are TRBV5-1 and TRBJ1-1; no reliable D call. CDR1 and CDR2 from the germline V gene are SGHRS and YFSETQ. The CDR3 is 16 amino acids. The V end lost 0 bases, the J end lost 1 base, and 13 bases lay between the germline ends. The CDR3 is CASSLVGVGGNTEAFF. DNA of the CDR3: TGCGCCAGCAGCTTGGTTGGGGTTGGAGGGAACACTGAAGCTTTCTTT.

The chain employs TRBV4-3 and TRBJ2-1, with TRBD1 as a possible D gene (5 bases). This CDR3 comprises 17 residues. Trimming removed 0 bases from V and 6 bases from J, with 18 bases in between. Germline lookup yields CDR1 LGHNA and CDR2 YSLEER. The CDR3 sequence is CASSQDSPAGSPNEQFF. For the CDR3, the DNA is TGCGCCAGCAGCCAAGATTCCCCGGCAGGGTCCCCCAATGAGCAGTTCTTC.

The chain employs TRBV6-1 and TRBJ2-2, with 7 bases aligning to TRBD2. This CDR3 spans 15 amino acids. Per germline, CDR1 MNHNS and CDR2 SASEGT. The trim removed 2 bases at V and 3 bases at J, leaving 3 bases unmatched. Here the CDR3 reads CASSEFSGDTGELFF. CDR3 DNA: TGTGCCAGCAGTGAATTCAGCGGGGACACCGGGGAGCTGTTTTTT.

This chain connects TRBV15 to TRBJ2-7, with D tentatively TRBD2 (6 bases). The CDR3 has 12 residues. Per the germline V gene, CDR1 is LNHNV and CDR2 is YYDKDF (reference sequence). Trimming removed 0 bases from V and 7 bases from J, with 7 bases in between. In DNA form, the CDR3 reads TGTGCCACCAGCAGAGAAGGGAGGGAGCAGTACTTC. Protein: CATSREGREQYF.

This chain links TRBV2 with TRBJ2-5, with D possibly matching TRBD1 (5 bases). The V end was cut by 0 bases, the J end by 4 bases, with 15 bases between. The CDR3 loop spans 16 amino acids. The germline CDR1 and CDR2 sequences are SNHLY and FYNNEI. This CDR3 reads CASSEAGLVGPETQYF. In DNA, the CDR3 is TGTGCCAGCAGTGAAGCCGGATTGGTGGGGCCAGAGACCCAGTACTTC.

This CDR3 is CASSLPGQGNEKLFF. CDR3 in DNA: TGTGCCAGCAGTTTACCTGGACAGGGTAATGAAAAACTGTTTTTT. The chain recombines TRBV28 with TRBJ1-4; 8 bases map to TRBD1. Looked up from germline, CDR1 is MDHEN and CDR2 is SYDVKM. The length of the CDR3 is 15 residues. After removal of 2 bases from V and 4 bases from J, the junction contained 3 bases not matched to a gene. Together with reference TRBV28 and TRBJ1-4, the CDR3 gives the full variable domain: DVKVTQSSRYLVKRTGEKVFLECVQDMDHENMFWYRQDPGLGLRLIYFSYDVKMKEKGDIPEGYSVSREKKERFSLILESASTNQTSMYLCASSLPGQGNEKLFFGSGTQLSVL.

The CDR3 nucleotides are TGTGCCAGTAGTAGACAGGGTACAAGCAATCAGCCCCAGCATTTT. Translating gives CASSRQGTSNQPQHF. The V gene is TRBV19, the J gene TRBJ1-5; 7 bases fit TRBD1. This CDR3 spans 15 amino acids. CDR1 is LNHDA, CDR2 SQIVND, per germline (reference sequence). With V trimmed by 4 bases and J by 1 base, 4 bases remained unmatched.

The chain employs TRBV4-3 and TRBJ2-7; TRBD1 aligns across 12 bases. Germline-derived CDR1 and CDR2 are LGHNA and YSLEER. With 3 bases clipped from V and 4 bases from J, the junction kept 4 bases outside the gene matches. This CDR3 contains 15 residues. The CDR3 reads CASSHGTGGSYEQYF. For the CDR3, the DNA is TGCGCCAGCAGCCACGGGACAGGGGGCTCTTACGAGCAGTACTTC.

The chain links TRBV5-4 to TRBJ2-1, with D tentatively TRBD2 (6 bases). Germline CDR1 is SGHNT and CDR2 is YYREEE (reference sequence). The CDR3 runs 15 residues. The V gene lost 4 bases and the J gene lost 6 bases, with 17 bases spanning the gap. The CDR3 region is CASSPKPGLLNEQFF. CDR3 coding DNA: TGTGCCAGCAGCCCTAAACCGGGACTTCTCAATGAGCAGTTCTTC. Drawing the rest from reference TRBV5-4 and TRBJ2-1, the complete variable domain is ETGVTQSPTHLIKTRGQQVTLRCSSQSGHNTVSWYQQALGQGPQFIFQYYREEENGRGNFPPRFSGLQFPNYSSELNVNALELDDSALYLCASSPKPGLLNEQFFGPGTRLTVL.

This clone was detected once. CDR3 residues: CASSPHGGTSATGELFF. Here the CDR3 DNA reads TGTGCCAGCAGCCCCCACGGGGGGACTAGTGCAACCGGGGAGCTGTTTTTT. The rearrangement uses TRBV7-3 and TRBJ2-2; 8 nucleotides match TRBD2. Germline-derived CDR1 and CDR2 are SGHTA and FQGTGA. V lost 5 bases to trimming and J lost 5 bases; unmatched junction nucleotides: 13. The CDR3 has 17 amino acids.

This sequence joins TRBV5-4 and TRBJ1-1; D remains unclear. The V end was cut by 0 bases, the J end by 12 bases, with 12 bases between. The V gene's germline CDR1 is SGHNT and CDR2 YYREEE (reference sequence). CDR3 size: 12 residues. The CDR3 loop reads CASSLDTRPPFF. The CDR3, as DNA: TGTGCCAGCAGCTTGGACACCCGCCCCCCTTTCTTT.

J is TRBJ2-7 and V is TRBV5-6; no clear D gene. CDR3 length: 11 amino acids. Germline CDR1 SGHDT, CDR2 YYEEEE. V lost 2 bases and J lost 6, with 6 bases in between. In DNA, the CDR3 is TGTGCCAGCAGCTTCTCCGGCGAGCAGTACTTC. Residues: CASSFSGEQYF.

The gene calls are TRBV27 and TRBJ2-7, with 9 bases fitting TRBD1. The germline V gene encodes CDR1 MNHEY and CDR2 SMNVEV (reference sequence). V shed 6 bases, J shed 1 base, and the junction held 4 bases outside the gene matches. The CDR3 extends over 14 amino acids. The CDR3 loop is CASSRDRESYEQYF. As DNA, the CDR3 is TGTGCCAGCAGCCGGGACAGGGAATCCTACGAGCAGTACTTC.

This rearrangement joins TRBV7-2 to TRBJ1-1; D may be TRBD1 (5 bases). CDR1 SGHTA and CDR2 FQGNSA come from the germline V gene. The CDR3 is made up of 15 amino acids. V was shortened by 1 base and J by 8 bases, with 17 bases between the two germline ends. CDR3 protein: CASSLGAGKVLEAFF. In DNA, the CDR3 is TGTGCCAGCAGCTTAGGGGCAGGGAAGGTCTTAGAAGCTTTCTTT. Filled out from reference TRBV7-2 and TRBJ1-1, the complete variable domain reads GAGVSQSPSNKVTEKGKDVELRCDPISGHTALYWYRQSLGQGLEFLIYFQGNSAPDKSGLPSDRFSAERTGGSVSTLTIQRTQQEDSAVYLCASSLGAGKVLEAFFGQGTRLTVV.

As concerns this clone: This specimen includes other DNA sequences encoding the same CDR3. The J gene is TRBJ1-1, the V gene TRBV7-2, with D possibly matching TRBD1 (5 bases). Germline lookup yields CDR1 SGHTA and CDR2 FQGNSA. With 1 base removed from V and 5 bases from J, the gap between germline ends came to 8 bases. The CDR3 covers 13 residues. The CDR3 DNA is TGTGCCAGCAGCTTAGGACAGAATACTGAAGCTTTCTTT. It codes for CASSLGQNTEAFF.